This T cell receptor (beta chain) was obtained from a study of vaccination and CD4 T cells after COVID-19. Study details: Nasal swab PCR had detected SARS-CoV-2 in convalescent patients, 9 or 10 mild and one severe.

The Oncomine TCR Beta short-read assay sequenced DNA from cultured CD4+ T cells. TCRdb reprocessed the PCR reads with MiXCR, giving one entry per CDR3 protein. The data show about 20,000 distinct CDR3 sequences, 52% seen once. The CDR3 contains 16 residues. Trimming cost V 0 bases and J 0 bases, with 8 bases left between them. Germline loops: CDR1 SGHDN, CDR2 FVKESK. This clonotype was found once. Antigen unknown. Treatment meaning: roughly 10-day PBMC culture with coronavirus spike peptide pools or control peptides (ViraFEST assay). The genes are TRBV14 and TRBJ2-2; D may be TRBD2 (5 bases). Sequencing used CD4+ T cells from blood, cultured in vitro. This receptor was taken from a human donor who had recovered from COVID-19. CDR3 bases: TGTGCCAGCAGCCAAGATAAGCGGCCGAACACCGGGGAGCTGTTTTTT. Residues: CASSQDKRPNTGELFF. The variable domain in full, with the rest retrieved from reference TRBV14 and TRBJ2-2, is EAGVTQFPSHSVIEKGQTVTLRCDPISGHDNLYWYRRVMGKEIKFLLHFVKESKQDESGMPNNRFLAERTGGTYSTLKVQPAELEDSGVYFCASSQDKRPNTGELFFGEGSRLTVL.